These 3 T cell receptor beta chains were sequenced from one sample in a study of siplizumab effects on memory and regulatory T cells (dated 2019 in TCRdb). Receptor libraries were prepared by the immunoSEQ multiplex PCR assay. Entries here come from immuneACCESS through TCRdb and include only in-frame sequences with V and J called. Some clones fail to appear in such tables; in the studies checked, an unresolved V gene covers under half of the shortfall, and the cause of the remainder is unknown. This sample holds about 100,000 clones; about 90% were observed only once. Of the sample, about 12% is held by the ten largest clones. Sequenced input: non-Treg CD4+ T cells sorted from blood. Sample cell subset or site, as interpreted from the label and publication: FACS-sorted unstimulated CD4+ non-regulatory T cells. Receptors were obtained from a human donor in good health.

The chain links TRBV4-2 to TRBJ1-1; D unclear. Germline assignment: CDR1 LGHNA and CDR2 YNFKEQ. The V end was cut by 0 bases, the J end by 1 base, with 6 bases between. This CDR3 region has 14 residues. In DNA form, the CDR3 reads TGTGCCAGCAGCCAAGAGCAGAAGAACACTGAAGCTTTCTTT. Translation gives CASSQEQKNTEAFF.

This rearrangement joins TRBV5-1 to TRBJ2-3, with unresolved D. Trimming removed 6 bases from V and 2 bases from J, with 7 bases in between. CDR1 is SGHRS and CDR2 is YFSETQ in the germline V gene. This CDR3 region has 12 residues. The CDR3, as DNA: TGCGCCAGCACGGCAAACACAGATACGCAGTATTTT. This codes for CASTANTDTQYF. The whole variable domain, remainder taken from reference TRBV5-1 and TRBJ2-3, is KAGVTQTPRYLIKTRGQQVTLSCSPISGHRSVSWYQQTPGQGLQFLFEYFSETQRNKGNFPGRFSGRQFSNSRSEMNVSTLELGDSALYLCASTANTDTQYFGPGTRLTVL.

CDR3 region: CASSFSGSFYEQYF. CDR3 coding DNA: TGTGCCAGCAGCTTTAGCGGGAGTTTCTACGAGCAGTACTTC. The chain recombines TRBV7-8 with TRBJ2-7; 9 bases fit TRBD2. V dropped 3 bases and J dropped 3; count of bases not matched to a gene: 3. The CDR3 covers 14 residues. Germline-derived CDR1 and CDR2 are SGHVS and FQNEAQ.